This T cell receptor (beta chain) derives from a study of T cell responses to AZD1222 COVID-19 vaccine. Overall study results and limits: The number of AZD1222 recipients seropositive at baseline was only six. Donors, mostly white British, included more females; clonal diversity was possibly underestimated. Sampled repertoires all dated from after the peak T cell response.

This clone was detected a few times. Its antigen is not identified. The V segment lost 3 bases and the J segment 1 base; nucleotides outside the gene matches: 18. Germline lookup yields CDR1 MDHEN and CDR2 SYDVKM. The CDR3 runs 19 residues. Generated by immunoSEQ multiplex PCR, the TCRdb table keeps only in-frame clones and is missing some. This sample has 110,000 to 150,000 clones, with 88% found just once. This TCR came from an adult who received the AZD1222 COVID-19 vaccine. This rearrangement joins TRBV28 to TRBJ2-7, with 7 bases identical to TRBD1. The sequencing here drew on peripheral blood, taken 28 days after the second AZD1222 dose. The CDR3 region is CASSFNPTKGQRFSYEQYF. The CDR3 DNA is TGTGCCAGCAGTTTCAACCCCACGAAGGGACAGAGATTTTCCTACGAGCAGTACTTC.